This T cell receptor beta chain was documented in a study of blood T cell repertoires in COVID-19. As for the study in general: The United States, Italy and Spain provided the acute and convalescent COVID-19 samples. T cells, B-cell-depleted T cells, or PBMCs supplied cDNA or gDNA.

The germline V gene has CDR1 SGHRS and CDR2 YFSETQ. The CDR3 contains 14 residues. After removal of 2 bases from V and 1 base from J, the junction contained 2 bases not matched to a gene. This table comes from immunoSEQ multiplex PCR, and its TCRdb copy is limited to in-frame clones, with some not included. The table lists fewer than 350,000 clones, 85% of them singletons. Adults between roughly 18 and 95 years of age took part from 24 US areas. The sample comprised PBMCs or T cells enriched from blood (not recorded which). The TCR was taken from a woman in her thirties who had been exposed to COVID-19. This chain joins TRBV5-1 and TRBJ1-1; 7 positions match TRBD1. This CDR3 reads CASSFNRGNTEAFF. The CDR3 DNA follows: TGCGCCAGCAGCTTTAACAGGGGGAACACTGAAGCTTTCTTT.